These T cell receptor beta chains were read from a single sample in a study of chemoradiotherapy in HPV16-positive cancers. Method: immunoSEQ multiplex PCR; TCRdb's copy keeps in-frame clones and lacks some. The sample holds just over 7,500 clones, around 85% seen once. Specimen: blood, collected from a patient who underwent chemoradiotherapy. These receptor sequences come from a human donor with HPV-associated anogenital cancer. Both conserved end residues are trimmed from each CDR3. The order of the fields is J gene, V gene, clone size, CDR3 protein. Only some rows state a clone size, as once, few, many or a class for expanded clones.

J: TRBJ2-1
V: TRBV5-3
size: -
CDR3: ARGGHNEQF

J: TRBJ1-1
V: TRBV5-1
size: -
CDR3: ASSLGQLGSEAF

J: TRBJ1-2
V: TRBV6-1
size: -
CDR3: ASSEPPGRSGGYT

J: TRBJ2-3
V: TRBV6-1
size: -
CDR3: ASSQGEVGTDTQY

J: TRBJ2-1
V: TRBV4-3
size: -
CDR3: ASSQDTNEQF

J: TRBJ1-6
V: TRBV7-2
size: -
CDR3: ASSPRQGSNSPLH

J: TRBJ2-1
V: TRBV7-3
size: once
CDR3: ASSLISYGYNEQF

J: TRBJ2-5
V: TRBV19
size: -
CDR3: ASGRTRERETQY

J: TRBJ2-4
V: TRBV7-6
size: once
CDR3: ASSLGQGPSNIQY

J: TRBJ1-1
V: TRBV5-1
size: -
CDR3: ASSLVRHMNTEAF

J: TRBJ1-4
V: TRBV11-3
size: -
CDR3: ASSARDRGPLNEKLF

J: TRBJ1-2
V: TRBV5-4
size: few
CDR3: ASSADSLGVRGYGYT

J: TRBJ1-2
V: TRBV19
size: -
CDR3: ASSSQTASNYGYT